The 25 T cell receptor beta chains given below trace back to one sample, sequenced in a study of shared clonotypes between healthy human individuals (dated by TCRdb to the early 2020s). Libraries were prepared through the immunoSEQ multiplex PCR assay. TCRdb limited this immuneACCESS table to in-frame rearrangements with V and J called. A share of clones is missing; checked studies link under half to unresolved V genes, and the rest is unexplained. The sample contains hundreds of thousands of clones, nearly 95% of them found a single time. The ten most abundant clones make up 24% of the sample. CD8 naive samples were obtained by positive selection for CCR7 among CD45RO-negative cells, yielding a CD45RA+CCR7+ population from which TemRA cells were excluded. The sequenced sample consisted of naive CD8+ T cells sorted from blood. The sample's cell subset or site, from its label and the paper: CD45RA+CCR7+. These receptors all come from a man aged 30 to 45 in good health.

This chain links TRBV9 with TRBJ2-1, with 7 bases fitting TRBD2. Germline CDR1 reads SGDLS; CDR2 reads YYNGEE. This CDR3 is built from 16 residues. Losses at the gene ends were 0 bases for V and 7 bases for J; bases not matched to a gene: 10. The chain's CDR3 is CASSVGGSPPFNEQFF. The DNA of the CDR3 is TGTGCCAGCAGCGTAGGCGGGAGCCCCCCCTTTAATGAGCAGTTCTTC.

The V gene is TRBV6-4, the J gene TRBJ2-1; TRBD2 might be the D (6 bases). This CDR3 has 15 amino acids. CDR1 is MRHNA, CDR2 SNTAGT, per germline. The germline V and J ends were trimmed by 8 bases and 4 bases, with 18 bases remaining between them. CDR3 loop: CASSPLATRYNEQFF. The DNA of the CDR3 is TGTGCCAGCTCTCCCCTAGCGACCCGTTACAATGAGCAGTTCTTC.

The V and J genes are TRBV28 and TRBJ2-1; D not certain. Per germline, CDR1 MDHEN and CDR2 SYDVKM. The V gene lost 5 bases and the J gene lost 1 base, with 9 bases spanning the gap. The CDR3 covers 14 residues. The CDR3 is CASSLDPSYNEQFF. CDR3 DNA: TGTGCCAGCAGTCTAGACCCGTCCTACAATGAGCAGTTCTTC.

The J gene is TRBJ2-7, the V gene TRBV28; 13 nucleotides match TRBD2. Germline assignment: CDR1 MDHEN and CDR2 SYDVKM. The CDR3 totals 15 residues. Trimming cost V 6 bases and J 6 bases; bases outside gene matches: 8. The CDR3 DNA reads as TGTGCCAGCAGCCAACTAGCGGGAGGGCCGGGCGAGCAGTACTTC. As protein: CASSQLAGGPGEQYF.

The CDR3 is CASSPPGHPPGEQYF. CDR3 DNA: TGTGCCAGTAGTCCCCCGGGACATCCACCCGGCGAGCAGTACTTC. J is TRBJ2-7 and V is TRBV19; D is perhaps TRBD1 (6 bases). Germline V lookup: CDR1 LNHDA, CDR2 SQIVND (reference sequence). V lost 5 bases, J lost 6 bases, and 20 bases lay in between. The CDR3 covers 15 residues.

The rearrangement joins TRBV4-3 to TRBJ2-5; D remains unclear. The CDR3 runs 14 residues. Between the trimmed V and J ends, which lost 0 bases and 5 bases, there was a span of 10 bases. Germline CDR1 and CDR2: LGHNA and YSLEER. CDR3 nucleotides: TGCGCCAGCAGCCAAGAGAGAACCGTCGAGACCCAGTACTTC. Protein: CASSQERTVETQYF.

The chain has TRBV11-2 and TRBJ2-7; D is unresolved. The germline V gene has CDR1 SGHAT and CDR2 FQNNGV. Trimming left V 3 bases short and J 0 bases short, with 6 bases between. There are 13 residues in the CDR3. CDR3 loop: CASSLTDSYEQYF. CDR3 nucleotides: TGTGCCAGCAGCTTGACGGACTCCTACGAGCAGTACTTC. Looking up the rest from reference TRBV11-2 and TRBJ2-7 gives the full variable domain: EAGVAQSPRYKIIEKRQSVAFWCNPISGHATLYWYQQILGQGPKLLIQFQNNGVVDDSQLPKDRFSAERLKGVDSTLKIQPAKLEDSAVYLCASSLTDSYEQYFGPGTRLTVT.

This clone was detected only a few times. The CDR3 loop reads CASSLRTGGLNTEAFF. In DNA, the CDR3 is TGTGCCAGCAGCTTAAGGACAGGGGGCCTGAACACTGAAGCTTTCTTT. The chain carries TRBV13 and TRBJ1-1, with 11 positions matching TRBD1. The CDR3 contains 16 residues. Trimming cost V 2 bases and J 0 bases; bases outside gene matches: 2. Per the germline V gene, CDR1 is PRHDT and CDR2 is FYEKMQ (reference sequence).

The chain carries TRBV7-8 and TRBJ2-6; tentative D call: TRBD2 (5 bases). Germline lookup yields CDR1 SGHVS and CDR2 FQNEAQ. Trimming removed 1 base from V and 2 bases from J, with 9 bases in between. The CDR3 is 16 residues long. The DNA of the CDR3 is TGTGCCAGCAGCTTAGAGGCGGGTCCTGGGGCCAACGTCCTGACTTTC. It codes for CASSLEAGPGANVLTF. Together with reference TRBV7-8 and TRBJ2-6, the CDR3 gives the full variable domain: GAGVSQSPRYKVAKRGQDVALRCDPISGHVSLFWYQQALGQGPEFLTYFQNEAQLDKSGLPSDRFFAERPEGSVSTLKIQRTQQEDSAVYLCASSLEAGPGANVLTFGAGSRLTVL.

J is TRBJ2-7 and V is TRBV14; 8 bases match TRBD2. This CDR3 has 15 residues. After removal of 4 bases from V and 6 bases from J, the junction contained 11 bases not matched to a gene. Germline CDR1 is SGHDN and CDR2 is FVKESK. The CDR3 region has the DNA TGTGCCAGCAGCCCAGTGATAGCGGGACAAATCGAGCAGTACTTC. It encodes CASSPVIAGQIEQYF.

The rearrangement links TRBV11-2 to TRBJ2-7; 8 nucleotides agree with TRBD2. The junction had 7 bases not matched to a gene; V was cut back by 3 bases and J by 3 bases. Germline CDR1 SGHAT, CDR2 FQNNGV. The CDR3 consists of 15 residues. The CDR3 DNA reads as TGTGCCAGCAGCTTCTTTACTAGCGGAAACTACGAGCAGTACTTC. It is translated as CASSFFTSGNYEQYF.

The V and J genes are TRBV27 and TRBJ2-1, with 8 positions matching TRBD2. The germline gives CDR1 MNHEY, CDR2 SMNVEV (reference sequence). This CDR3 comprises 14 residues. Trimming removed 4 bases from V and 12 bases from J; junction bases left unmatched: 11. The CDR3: CASSWVGSGTAQFF. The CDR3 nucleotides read TGTGCCAGCAGTTGGGTGGGTAGCGGGACGGCGCAGTTCTTC.

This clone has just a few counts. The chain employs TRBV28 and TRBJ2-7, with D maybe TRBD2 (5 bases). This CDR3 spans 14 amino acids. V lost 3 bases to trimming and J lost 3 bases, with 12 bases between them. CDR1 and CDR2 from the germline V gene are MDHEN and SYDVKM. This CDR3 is CASSFLSEGYEQYF. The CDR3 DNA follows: TGTGCCAGCAGTTTTCTGAGTGAGGGCTACGAGCAGTACTTC.

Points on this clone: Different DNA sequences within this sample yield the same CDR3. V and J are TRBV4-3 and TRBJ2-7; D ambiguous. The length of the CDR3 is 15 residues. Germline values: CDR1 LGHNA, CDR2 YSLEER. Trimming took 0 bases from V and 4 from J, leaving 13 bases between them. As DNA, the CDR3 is TGCGCCAGCAGCCAAGAAGGTACCCCAGCTTACGAGCAGTACTTC. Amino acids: CASSQEGTPAYEQYF.

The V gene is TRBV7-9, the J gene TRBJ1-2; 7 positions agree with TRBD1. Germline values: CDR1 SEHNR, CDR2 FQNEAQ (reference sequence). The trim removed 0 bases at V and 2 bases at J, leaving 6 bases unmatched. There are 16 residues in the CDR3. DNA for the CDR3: TGTGCCAGCAGCTTAGCCGACAGGGCACCAAACTATGGCTACACCTTC. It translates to CASSLADRAPNYGYTF.

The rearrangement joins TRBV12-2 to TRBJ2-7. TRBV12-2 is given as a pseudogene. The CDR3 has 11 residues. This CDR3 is CASSYTYEQYF. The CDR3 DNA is TGTGCCAGCAGCTATACCTACGAGCAGTACTTC.

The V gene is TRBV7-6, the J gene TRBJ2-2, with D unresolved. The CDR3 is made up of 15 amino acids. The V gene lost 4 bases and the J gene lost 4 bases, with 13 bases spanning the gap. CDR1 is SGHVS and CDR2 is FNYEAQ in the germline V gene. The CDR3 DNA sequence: TGTGCCAGCAGCTACCCGACCGCTTTCACCGGGGAGCTGTTTTTT. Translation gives CASSYPTAFTGELFF.

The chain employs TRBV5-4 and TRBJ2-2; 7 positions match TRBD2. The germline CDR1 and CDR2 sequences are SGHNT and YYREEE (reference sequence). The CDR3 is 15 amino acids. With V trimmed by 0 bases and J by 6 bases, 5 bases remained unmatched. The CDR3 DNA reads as TGTGCCAGCAGCTTGGGTGCGGGAGTCTCCGGGGAGCTGTTTTTT. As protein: CASSLGAGVSGELFF.

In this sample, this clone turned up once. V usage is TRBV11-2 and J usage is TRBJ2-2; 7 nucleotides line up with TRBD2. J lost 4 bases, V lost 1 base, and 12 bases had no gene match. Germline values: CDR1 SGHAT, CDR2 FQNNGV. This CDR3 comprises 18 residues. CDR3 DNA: TGTGCCAGCAGCTTAGGCGCTAGCGGTTTTAGGGTCACCGGGGAGCTGTTTTTT. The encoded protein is CASSLGASGFRVTGELFF.

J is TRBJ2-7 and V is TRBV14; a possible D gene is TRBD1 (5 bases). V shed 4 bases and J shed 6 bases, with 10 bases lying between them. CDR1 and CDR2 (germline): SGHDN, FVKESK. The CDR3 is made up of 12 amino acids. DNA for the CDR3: TGTGCCAGCAGCCGGGGCAACCCCGAGCAGTACTTC. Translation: CASSRGNPEQYF.

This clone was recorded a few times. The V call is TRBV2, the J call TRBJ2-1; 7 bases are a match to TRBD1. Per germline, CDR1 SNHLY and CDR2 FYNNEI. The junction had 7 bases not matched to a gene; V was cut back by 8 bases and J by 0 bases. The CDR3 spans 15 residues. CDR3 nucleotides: TGTGCCAGCGGACCGGGACAGAACTCCTACAATGAGCAGTTCTTC. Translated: CASGPGQNSYNEQFF.

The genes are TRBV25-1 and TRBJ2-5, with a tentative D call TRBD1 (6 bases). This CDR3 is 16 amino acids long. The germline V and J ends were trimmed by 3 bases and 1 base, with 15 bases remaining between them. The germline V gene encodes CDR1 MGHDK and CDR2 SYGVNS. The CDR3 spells CASSDYITGFQETQYF. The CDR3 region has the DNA TGTGCCAGCAGTGACTACATAACAGGGTTCCAAGAGACCCAGTACTTC.

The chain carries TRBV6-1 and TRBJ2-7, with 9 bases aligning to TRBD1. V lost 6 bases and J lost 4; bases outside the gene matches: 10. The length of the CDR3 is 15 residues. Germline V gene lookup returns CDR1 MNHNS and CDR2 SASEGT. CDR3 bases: TGTGCCAGCAGCGAACCCCCCGGGACAGGGTACGAGCAGTACTTC. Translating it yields CASSEPPGTGYEQYF.

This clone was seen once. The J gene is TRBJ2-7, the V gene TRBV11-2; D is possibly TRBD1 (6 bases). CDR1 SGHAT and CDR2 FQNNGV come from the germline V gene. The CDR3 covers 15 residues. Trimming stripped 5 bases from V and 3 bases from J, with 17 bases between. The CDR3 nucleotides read TGTGCCAGCAGCCCAACCCAAGGGGGTAGCTACGAGCAGTACTTC. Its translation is CASSPTQGGSYEQYF.

This CDR3 reads CASGRTGTGAADTQYF. CDR3 in DNA: TGTGCCAGCGGTAGAACCGGGACAGGGGCGGCAGATACGCAGTATTTT. The genes are TRBV7-9 and TRBJ2-3, with 10 bases aligning to TRBD1. From germline, CDR1 is SEHNR and CDR2 FQNEAQ (reference sequence). The length of the CDR3 is 16 residues. J lost 4 bases, V lost 8 bases, and 12 bases had no gene match.